The sequence of this TCR beta chain was determined in a study of long-term antiretroviral therapy in people with HIV (dated by TCRdb to the early 2020s). Some background on the complete study: Collection of the earliest samples took place about a decade ahead of the 2015 WHO recommendation for immediate ART, at a time when ART was typically delayed until CD4 counts fell. No cross-contamination during QIAcube processing turned up in test extractions that ran a monoclonal T-cell line alongside 33 polyclonal samples. This retrospective serial study examined whether starting ART and sustained HIV suppression were associated with changes in the composition and diversity of the TRB repertoire in peripheral blood. A total of roughly 200 cryopreserved PBMC samples came from 25 to 35 adults with confirmed HIV infection and were collected serially over a mean of approximately six years (range 1-12). Of the roughly 30 participants with HIV, about a dozen were female. Study-level results and caveats: ART initiation was associated with a significant increase in TRB diversity, but diversity stayed significantly below transplant donor controls even after long-term ART. Expanded TRB clones identified before ART initiation dominated the repertoire at all time points, although this dominance fluctuated and declined in many PLHIV after ART. Inferences about post-ART repertoire changes were limited because no data were available on ART adherence, viral resistance or therapy changes. Since PBMC availability was limited, sequencing covered only the TCR beta chain, with no alpha chain pairing. CDR3 length ranges in HIV repertoires were narrower than in controls, and network structure suggested an antigen-experienced repertoire with only a slight naive shift after ART. Unsorted PBMC were profiled instead of sorted CD4+ and CD8+ T cells because pre-ART samples had limited cell numbers. The samples were dated from the mid-2000s to the late 2010s, and the ART regimens that were used may be less effective than current ART regimens.

The immunoSEQ hsTCRB v3.0 assay was used at survey level resolution for TRB variable region sequencing. A depth of 40,000-50,000 T-cell genomes per sample was targeted for TRB sequencing. Pooled TRB libraries were sequenced on an Illumina MiSeq with a v3 150-cycle kit. The authors' analysis ran thus. Repertoire analysis was run in R within a reproducible Nextflow workflow that covered QC, data transformation and analysis. LymphoSeq2, an R package for AIRR-Seq data exploration, was used to implement custom analyses. A handful of samples that produced fewer than 5000 total TRB sequences were removed, so some 190 HIV repertoires were analyzed. Among the roughly 190 retained HIV repertoires, 55 to 60 were collected before ART initiation and approximately 130 were collected after ART initiation. Each repertoire was downsampled to 5000 TRB nucleotide sequences, and summary statistics were averaged across 100 downsampling iterations. TRB sequences were retained for analysis only if CDR3 regions of at least seven amino acids were present. Two measures captured diversity: a Shannon entropy-derived clonality score and the Gini coefficient. Repertoire networks linked the top 5000 CDR3 amino acid sequences whenever two sequences differed by an edit distance of one. For TRB CDR3 amino acid sequences, antigen specificity groups and MHC restriction were predicted with GLIPH2. To flag known associations with CMV, EBV, HIV or tissue antigens, CDR3 amino acid sequences were compared against VDJdb and McPAS-TCR. Pre-ART, post-ART and control groups were compared with Wilcoxon signed-rank tests and Holm-Bonferroni correction. The immuneACCESS repertoire file appears here via TCRdb, limited to in-frame rearrangements. These files lack a portion of the clones; in checked studies, under half of the deficit traces to unresolved V genes, and the cause of the others is not known. V and J calls and clone size are given by that table; D and trimming were obtained from the DNA. Across this sample there are about 22,000 clones, with approximately 77% seen only once. The top ten clones comprise 8.1% of the sample.

The CDR3 contains 14 residues, cysteine and phenylalanine counted. Only the CDR3 region is kept as DNA, spanning 42 bases read in frame from base 1. CDR1 and CDR2, per the germline V gene, are SNHLY and FYNNEI. Compared with germline, V lacks 7 bases and J lacks 4 bases; bases without a gene match: 8. To be included, a participant needed at least one PBMC sample from before ART initiation plus at least two post-ART samples. Every participant with HIV received treatment in the United States of America. Before DNA extraction, cryopreserved samples of roughly 0.85-11 million PBMC were thawed and then washed. At the time of the earliest PBMC sample, participants with HIV were aged between 23 and 54 years. Each participant contributed PBMC samples from 1-4 timepoints before ART initiation and 2-8 timepoints after ART initiation, with a median of 7 samples. For every participant, serial HIV viral load, CD4+ T-cell count, ART history and demographic data were obtained. Genomic DNA was extracted from unsorted PBMC with a Qiagen kit on a QIAcube, with processing performed in batches of 12 samples.

About this clone: This clone's antigen is unknown. The record has no base qualities; no much larger clone is one base away.

The receptor was isolated from a man in his fifties or sixties with HIV. This specimen was unsorted PBMCs, taken at the start of antiretroviral therapy. The chain is encoded by TRBV2 joined to TRBJ2-7, with 9 central nucleotides matching TRBD1. The CDR3 in this case is CASTGGTGQYEQYF. The DNA sequence reads TGTGCCAGCACTGGTGGGACAGGGCAATACGAGCAGTACTTC.